The 7 T cell receptor beta chains reported below all come from one sample, sequenced in a study of cytomegalovirus exposure and HLA in healthy donors. Profiling relied on immunoSEQ multiplex PCR, and the TCRdb table lists in-frame clones only, not all of them. The sample has around 180,000 clones; roughly 84% are singletons. The material sequenced was PBMCs. The origin of the receptors is a man aged 18 to 30 in good health and CMV-seropositive.

The gene calls are TRBV2 and TRBJ1-4, with no clear D. The CDR3 length is 15 residues. Trimming shortened V by 6 bases and J by 0 bases, and 11 bases separated the two germline ends. The germline gives CDR1 SNHLY, CDR2 FYNNEI. CDR3 DNA sequence: TGTGCCAGCAGGCCAGATCCCGCAACTAATGAAAAACTGTTTTTT. Residues: CASRPDPATNEKLFF.

V gene TRBV5-1 combines with J gene TRBJ1-4; D not certain. The V and J ends lost 2 bases and 7 bases respectively, with 9 bases between them. This CDR3 spans 13 amino acids. CDR1 is SGHRS, CDR2 YFSETQ, per germline. The CDR3 DNA reads TGCGCCAGCAGCTTCCCGGGATCTGAAAAACTGTTTTTT. It is translated as CASSFPGSEKLFF.

This chain uses TRBV30 with TRBJ2-7; maybe TRBD2 (6 bases). V was cut by 3 bases and J by 3 bases, with 15 bases left in between. This CDR3 is 14 amino acids long. In germline, CDR1 is GTSNPN, CDR2 SVGIG (reference sequence). The CDR3 sequence: CAWRGIGGHYEQYF. In DNA, the CDR3 is TGTGCCTGGAGGGGCATCGGAGGGCACTACGAGCAGTACTTC.

The chain has TRBV9 and TRBJ2-3; D is possibly TRBD2 (5 bases). The V gene's germline CDR1 is SGDLS and CDR2 YYNGEE. Deletions cut 0 bases from V and 4 bases from J, with 15 bases between. The CDR3 is made up of 16 amino acids. The DNA of the CDR3 is TGTGCCAGCAGCGTAGTTGAAAGAGCGAGGGCAGATACGCAGTATTTT. It yields the protein CASSVVERARADTQYF.

Regarding this clone: The junction and the germline gene differ at one end; a read error may be behind it. Within the sample, other DNA sequences also encode this same CDR3. The chain joins TRBV27 to TRBJ2-4; 9 bases fit TRBD2. Germline V gives CDR1 MNHEY, CDR2 SMNVEV (reference sequence). The CDR3 runs 17 residues. The CDR3 region is CASSLSSGGTAKNIQYF. In nucleotides, the CDR3 is TGTGCCAGCAGTTTATCGAGCGGGGGGACAGCCAAAAACATTCAGTACTTT.

This clone was detected only once. The J gene is TRBJ2-1, the V gene TRBV29-1; possible D gene TRBD2, 6 bases. CDR1 and CDR2 (germline): SQVTM, ANQGSEA. Trimming cost V 3 bases and J 7 bases, with 10 bases left between them. This CDR3 comprises 12 residues. CDR3 DNA: TGCAGCGTTGAGGGGGGAGTTAATGAGCAGTTCTTC. As protein: CSVEGGVNEQFF.

This clone was observed at least ten times. The chain carries TRBV13 and TRBJ2-7; TRBD1 is a possible D gene (5 bases). V was clipped by 3 bases and J by 2 bases, with 8 bases between them. This CDR3 comprises 13 residues. Germline assignment: CDR1 PRHDT and CDR2 FYEKMQ (reference sequence). Written as DNA, the CDR3 is TGTGCCAGCAGCTTTGGCAGGGCCTACGAGCAGTACTTC. The encoded protein is CASSFGRAYEQYF.